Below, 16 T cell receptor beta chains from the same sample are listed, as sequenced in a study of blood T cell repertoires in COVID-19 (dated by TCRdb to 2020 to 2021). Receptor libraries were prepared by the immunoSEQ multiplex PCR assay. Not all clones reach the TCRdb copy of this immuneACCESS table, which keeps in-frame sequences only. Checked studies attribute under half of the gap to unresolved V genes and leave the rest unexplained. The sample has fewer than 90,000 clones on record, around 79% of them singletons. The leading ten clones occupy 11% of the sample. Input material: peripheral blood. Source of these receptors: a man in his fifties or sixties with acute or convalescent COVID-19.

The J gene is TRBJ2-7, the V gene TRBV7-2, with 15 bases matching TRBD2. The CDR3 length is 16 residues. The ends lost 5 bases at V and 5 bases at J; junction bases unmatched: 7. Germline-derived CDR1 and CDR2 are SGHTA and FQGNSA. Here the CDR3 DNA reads TGTGCCAGCAGCCACGGGACTAGCGGGAGGAGGAACGAGCAGTACTTC. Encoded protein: CASSHGTSGRRNEQYF.

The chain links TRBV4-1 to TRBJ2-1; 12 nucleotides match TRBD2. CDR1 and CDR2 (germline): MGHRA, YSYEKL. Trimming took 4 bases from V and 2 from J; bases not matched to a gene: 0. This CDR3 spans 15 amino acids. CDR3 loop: CASSRTSGAYNEQFF. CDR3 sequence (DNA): TGCGCCAGCAGCCGGACTAGCGGGGCCTACAATGAGCAGTTCTTC.

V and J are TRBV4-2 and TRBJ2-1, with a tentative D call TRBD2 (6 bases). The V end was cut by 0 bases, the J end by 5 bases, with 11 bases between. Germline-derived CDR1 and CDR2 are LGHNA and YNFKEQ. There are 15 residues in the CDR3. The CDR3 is CASSQDWRGNNEQFF. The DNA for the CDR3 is TGTGCCAGCAGCCAAGATTGGCGGGGAAACAATGAGCAGTTCTTC.

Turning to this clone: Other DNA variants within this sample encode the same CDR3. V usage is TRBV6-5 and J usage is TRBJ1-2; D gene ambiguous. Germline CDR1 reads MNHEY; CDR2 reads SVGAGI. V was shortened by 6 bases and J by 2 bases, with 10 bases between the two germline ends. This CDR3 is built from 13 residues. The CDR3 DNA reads TGTGCCAGCAGACCCACTGTAAACTATGGCTACACCTTC. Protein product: CASRPTVNYGYTF.

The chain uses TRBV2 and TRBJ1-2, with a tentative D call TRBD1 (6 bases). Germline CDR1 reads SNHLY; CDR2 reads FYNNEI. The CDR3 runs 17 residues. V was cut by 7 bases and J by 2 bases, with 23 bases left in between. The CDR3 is CASTPRRGATRNYGYTF. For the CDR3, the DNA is TGTGCCAGCACTCCTCGGCGGGGGGCGACAAGGAACTATGGCTACACCTTC.

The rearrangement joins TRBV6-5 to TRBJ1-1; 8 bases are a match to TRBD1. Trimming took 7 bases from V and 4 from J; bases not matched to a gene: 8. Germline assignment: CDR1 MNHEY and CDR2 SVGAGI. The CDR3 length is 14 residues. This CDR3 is CASTLDRVGTEAFF. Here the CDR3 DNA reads TGTGCCAGCACCTTGGACAGGGTCGGCACTGAAGCTTTCTTT.

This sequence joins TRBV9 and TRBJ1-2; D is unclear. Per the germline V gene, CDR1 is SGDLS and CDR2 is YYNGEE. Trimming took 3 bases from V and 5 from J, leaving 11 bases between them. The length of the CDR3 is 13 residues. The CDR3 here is CASSAGSSYGYTF. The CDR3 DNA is TGTGCCAGCAGCGCCGGGAGTTCTTATGGCTACACCTTC. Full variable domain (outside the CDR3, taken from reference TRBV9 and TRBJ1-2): DSGVTQTPKHLITATGQRVTLRCSPRSGDLSVYWYQQSLDQGLQFLIQYYNGEERAKGNILERFSAQQFPDLHSELNLSSLELGDSALYFCASSAGSSYGYTFGSGTRLTVV.

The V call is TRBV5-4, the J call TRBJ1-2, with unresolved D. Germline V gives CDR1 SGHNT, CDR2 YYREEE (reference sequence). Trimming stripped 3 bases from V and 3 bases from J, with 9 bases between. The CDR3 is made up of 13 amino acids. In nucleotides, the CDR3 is TGTGCCAGCAGCTCCCCAGCGTACTATGGCTACACCTTC. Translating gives CASSSPAYYGYTF.

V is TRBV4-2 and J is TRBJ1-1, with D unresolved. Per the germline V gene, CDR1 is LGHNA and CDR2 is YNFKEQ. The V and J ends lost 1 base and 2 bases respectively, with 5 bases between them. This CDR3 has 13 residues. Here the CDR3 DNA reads TGTGCCAGCAGCCAAGGTGTAAACACTGAAGCTTTCTTT. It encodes CASSQGVNTEAFF.

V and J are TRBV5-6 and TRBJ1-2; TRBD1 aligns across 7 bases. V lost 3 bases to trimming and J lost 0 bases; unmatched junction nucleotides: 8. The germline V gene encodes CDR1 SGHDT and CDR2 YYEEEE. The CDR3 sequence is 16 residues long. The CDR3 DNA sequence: TGTGCCAGCAGCTACCTACGACAGGGACCTAACTATGGCTACACCTTC. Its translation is CASSYLRQGPNYGYTF.

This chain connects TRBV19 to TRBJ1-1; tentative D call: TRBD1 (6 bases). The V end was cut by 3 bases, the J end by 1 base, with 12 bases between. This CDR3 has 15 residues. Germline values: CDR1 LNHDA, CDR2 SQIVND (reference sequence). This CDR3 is CASSISGGRNTEAFF. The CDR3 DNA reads TGTGCCAGTAGTATCTCCGGGGGGCGGAACACTGAAGCTTTCTTT.

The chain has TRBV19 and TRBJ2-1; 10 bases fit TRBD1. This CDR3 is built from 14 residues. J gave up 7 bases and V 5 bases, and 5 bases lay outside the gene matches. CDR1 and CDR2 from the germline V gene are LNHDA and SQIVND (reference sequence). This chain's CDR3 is CASSPTGGLNEQFF. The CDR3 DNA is TGTGCCAGTAGTCCGACAGGGGGCCTTAATGAGCAGTTCTTC.

CDR3 nucleotides: TGTGCCAGCAGTTACCGAGGACAGGGATCTGGCTACACCTTC. Encoded protein: CASSYRGQGSGYTF. This chain connects TRBV6-5 to TRBJ1-2, with 8 nucleotides matching TRBD1. The germline gives CDR1 MNHEY, CDR2 SVGAGI. The CDR3 is 14 amino acids. Losses at the gene ends were 2 bases for V and 7 bases for J; bases not matched to a gene: 6.

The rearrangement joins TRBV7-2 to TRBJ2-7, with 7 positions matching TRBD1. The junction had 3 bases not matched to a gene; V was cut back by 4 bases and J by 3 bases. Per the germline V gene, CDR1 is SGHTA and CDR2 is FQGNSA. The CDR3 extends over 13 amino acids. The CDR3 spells CASSSGQSYEQYF. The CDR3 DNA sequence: TGTGCCAGCAGCTCGGGACAGAGCTACGAGCAGTACTTC. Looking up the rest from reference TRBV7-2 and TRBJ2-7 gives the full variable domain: GAGVSQSPSNKVTEKGKDVELRCDPISGHTALYWYRQSLGQGLEFLIYFQGNSAPDKSGLPSDRFSAERTGGSVSTLTIQRTQQEDSAVYLCASSSGQSYEQYFGPGTRLTVT.

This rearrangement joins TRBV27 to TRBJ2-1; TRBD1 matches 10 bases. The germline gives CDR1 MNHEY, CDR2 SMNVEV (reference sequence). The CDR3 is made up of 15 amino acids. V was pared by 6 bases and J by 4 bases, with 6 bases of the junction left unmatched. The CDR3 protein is CASRSGQGVYNEQFF. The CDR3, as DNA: TGTGCCAGCAGATCCGGACAGGGGGTTTACAATGAGCAGTTCTTC.

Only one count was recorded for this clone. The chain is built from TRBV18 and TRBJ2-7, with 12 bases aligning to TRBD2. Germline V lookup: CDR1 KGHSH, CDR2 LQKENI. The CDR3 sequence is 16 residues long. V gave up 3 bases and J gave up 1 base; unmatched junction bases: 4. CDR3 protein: CASSPTSGGTSYEQYF. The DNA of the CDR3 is TGTGCCAGCTCACCTACTAGCGGGGGGACATCCTACGAGCAGTACTTC.